This entry concerns a single T cell receptor beta chain. These data belong to a study of blood T cells in healthy people across ages. Study-level background: There was about one barcoded beta molecule captured by template switching per two T cells.

Germline-derived CDR1 and CDR2 are MGHRA and YSYEKL. Trimming stripped 0 bases from V and 5 bases from J, with 13 bases between. The CDR3 is 15 amino acids. Primed by a sample-barcoded 5' primer and a J-beta primer mix, a second PCR proceeded for 7 to 11 cycles. TCRdb used MiXCR to reprocess the 5' RACE reads, holding one entry per CDR3 protein. The table includes roughly 1,500,000 distinct CDR3 sequences, 42% detected once. The receptor's source is a woman under 30 in good health. The chain uses TRBV4-1 and TRBJ1-2; a possible D gene is TRBD1 (5 bases). Input material: blood. The CDR3 region has the DNA TGCGCCAGCAGCCAAGAGGAGCCCGGGGGGTATGGCTACACCTTC. Amino acids: CASSQEEPGGYGYTF.